This T cell receptor beta chain was found in a study of shared clonotypes between healthy human individuals. Profiling relied on immunoSEQ multiplex PCR, and the TCRdb table lists in-frame clones only, not all of them. The sample lists 470,000 or so clones, 60% to 80% seen once, with 9.5% to 15% in the top ten. Deletions cut 7 bases from V and 5 bases from J, with 15 bases between. The CDR3 sequence is 14 residues long. Germline CDR1 MDHEN, CDR2 SYDVKM. The sample was PBMCs. The TCR originated in a middle-aged woman in good health. Some clones in this sample may be carry-over from other donors' samples. The chain recombines TRBV28 with TRBJ1-5; TRBD1 might be the D (6 bases). CDR3 DNA: TGTGCCAGCACCCTGGGACACCCCTATCAGCCCCAGCATTTT. Translation: CASTLGHPYQPQHF.